The rows below give T cell receptor beta chains drawn from one sample of a study of blood T cell repertoires in COVID-19. Data came from immunoSEQ multiplex PCR; TCRdb stores just in-frame clones and leaves some out. Here the sample spans over 150,000 clones, around 73% being singletons. The sequencing input was PBMCs or T cells enriched from blood (not recorded which). Every receptor here comes from a woman between 45 and 60 years old who had recovered from COVID-19. The CDR3 runs from the conserved cysteine through the conserved F or W. A D gene is named only where the DNA matches it firmly. Where a row states a size, it is once, few, many or the class of an expanded clone; other rows omit it.

.	TRBJ2-1	TRBV18	once	CASSPERDVGYNEQFF	TGTGCCAGCTCACCAGAGAGGGATGTGGGCTACAATGAGCAGTTCTTC
.	TRBJ1-3	TRBV27	.	CASSLKGQFGNTIYF	TGTGCCAGCAGTTTAAAAGGACAGTTCGGCAACACCATATATTTT
TRBD1	TRBJ2-3	TRBV28	.	CASSAQGASTDTQYF	TGTGCCAGCAGTGCTCAGGGGGCGAGCACAGATACGCAGTATTTT
.	TRBJ2-2	TRBV5-4	.	CASSLATWSGSRGELFF	TGTGCCAGCAGCTTGGCCACGTGGTCAGGCTCTCGCGGGGAGCTGTTTTTT
.	TRBJ1-4	TRBV6-1	.	CASSDGWVGAPNEKLFF	TGTGCCAGCAGTGACGGGTGGGTAGGGGCGCCTAATGAAAAACTGTTTTTT
TRBD2	TRBJ2-5	TRBV6-5	.	CASSPGTSGVETQYF	TGTGCCAGCAGTCCAGGGACTAGCGGGGTAGAGACCCAGTACTTC
.	TRBJ2-1	TRBV15	.	CATSRALGVTYNEQFF	TGTGCCACCAGCAGAGCGTTAGGGGTCACCTACAATGAGCAGTTCTTC
.	TRBJ2-2	TRBV4-3	.	CASSQEGEPSGLFF	TGCGCCAGCAGCCAAGAGGGCGAGCCCTCAGGGCTGTTTTTT
TRBD1	TRBJ2-6	TRBV5-5	once	CASSPWTGSSSGANVLTF	TGTGCCAGCAGCCCCTGGACAGGGTCGAGCTCTGGGGCCAACGTCCTGACTTTC
TRBD1	TRBJ2-2	TRBV28	once	CASSRTGGQVTGELFF	TGTGCCAGCAGCCGGACAGGGGGTCAAGTCACCGGGGAGCTGTTTTTT
.	TRBJ1-1	TRBV24-1	.	CATSVGEGRNTEAFF	TGTGCCACCAGTGTTGGTGAGGGCAGGAACACTGAAGCTTTCTTT
.	TRBJ2-7	TRBV6-4	.	CASSPNILTGPSYEQYF	TGTGCCAGCAGCCCAAACATCCTGACAGGTCCATCCTACGAGCAGTACTTC
TRBD2	TRBJ2-7	TRBV3-1/TRBV3-2	.	CASSQEASGRFGEQYF	TGTGCCAGCAGCCAAGAGGCTAGCGGGAGGTTTGGGGAGCAGTACTTC
TRBD2	TRBJ2-1	TRBV19	few	CASSPVGGEYEQFF	TGTGCCAGTTCCCCGGTGGGGGGGGAGTATGAGCAGTTCTTC
TRBD2	TRBJ2-3	TRBV6-6	.	CASSRTPRSGTSTDTQYF	TGTGCCAGCAGTCGCACTCCCAGGAGCGGGACTAGCACAGATACGCAGTATTTT
TRBD1	TRBJ2-1	TRBV19	.	CASIGTGRGNEQFF	TGTGCCAGTATAGGGACAGGGAGGGGCAATGAGCAGTTCTTC
.	TRBJ1-1	TRBV7-9	.	CASSQGRDEAFF	TGTGCCAGCAGCCAAGGGAGAGATGAAGCTTTCTTT
TRBD1	TRBJ2-3	TRBV27	few	CASSRYKGQSTDTQYF	TGTGCCAGCAGTCGCTACAAGGGACAGAGCACAGATACGCAGTATTTT
TRBD1	TRBJ1-2	TRBV27	.	CASRPSVGQRYGYTF	TGTGCCAGCAGACCCTCGGTGGGACAGCGTTATGGCTACACCTTC
TRBD1	TRBJ1-2	TRBV28	.	CASSSPLLGGKTSGYTF	TGTGCCAGCAGTTCCCCCCTATTAGGGGGCAAGACTTCGGGCTACACCTTC
TRBD1	TRBJ1-6	TRBV19	.	CASRTQGENSPLHF	TGTGCCAGTAGAACCCAGGGGGAGAATTCACCCCTCCACTTT
.	TRBJ2-3	TRBV29-1	.	CSVDQGADTQYF	TGCAGCGTTGACCAGGGCGCAGATACGCAGTATTTT
TRBD1	TRBJ1-1	TRBV4-2	once	CASSQAGQARNTEAFF	TGTGCCAGCAGCCAAGCTGGACAGGCCCGGAACACTGAAGCTTTCTTT
.	TRBJ1-5	TRBV7-8	many	CASSLERGIGQPQHF	TGTGCCAGCAGCTTAGAAAGGGGGATCGGGCAGCCCCAGCATTTT
TRBD1	TRBJ2-7	TRBV28	.	CASSSGTVYSYEQYF	TGTGCCAGCTCTTCAGGGACAGTCTATTCCTACGAGCAGTACTTC
TRBD1	TRBJ2-7	TRBV28	.	CASSLRGDRGYEQYF	TGTGCCAGCAGTTTACGGGGGGACAGGGGTTACGAGCAGTACTTC
.	TRBJ1-4	TRBV5-1	.	CASSLQGATNEKLFF	TGCGCCAGCAGCTTACAGGGAGCAACTAATGAAAAACTGTTTTTT